This T cell receptor beta chain was documented in a study of cytomegalovirus exposure and HLA in healthy donors. The primer mix had 60 Vbeta and 13 Jbeta primers. Only in-frame clones appear in the TCRdb table, and some are missing; sequencing was by immunoSEQ multiplex PCR. The data hold some 180,000 clones, with around 83% observed a single time. Remarks on this clone: Its antigen is not known.

Whole-study results and caveats: Cytomegalovirus-associated TCR beta chains were listed, numbering 150 to 200. Later work showed greater clonal expansion in HLA-associated TCR beta chains than in equally common others.

The CDR3 length is 15 residues. Per germline, CDR1 MNHNY and CDR2 SVGAGI (reference sequence). The trim removed 6 bases at V and 4 bases at J, leaving 9 bases unmatched. This TCR was sampled from a man in his forties in good health and CMV-seropositive. V gene TRBV6-6 combines with J gene TRBJ2-3; 8 positions match TRBD2. The sample comprised PBMCs. CDR3: CASRSGGDSADTQYF. For the CDR3, the DNA is TGTGCCAGCAGGTCGGGAGGGGATAGCGCAGATACGCAGTATTTT.